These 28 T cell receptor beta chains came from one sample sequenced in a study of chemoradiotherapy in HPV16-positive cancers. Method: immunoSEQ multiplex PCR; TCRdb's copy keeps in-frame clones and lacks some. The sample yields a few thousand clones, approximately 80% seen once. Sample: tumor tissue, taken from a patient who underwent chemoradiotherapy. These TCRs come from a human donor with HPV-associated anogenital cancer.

This CDR3 is CGAQGGHQPQHF. In DNA form, the CDR3 reads TGTGGAGCACAGGGGGGGCATCAGCCCCAGCATTTT. The rearrangement links TRBV28 to TRBJ1-5, with 8 bases lining up with TRBD1. CDR3 size: 12 residues. Germline CDR1 MDHEN, CDR2 SYDVKM.

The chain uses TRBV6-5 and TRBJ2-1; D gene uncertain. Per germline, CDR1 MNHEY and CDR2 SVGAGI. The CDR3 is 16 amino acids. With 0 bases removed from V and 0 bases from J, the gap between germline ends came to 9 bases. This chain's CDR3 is CASSYSYASSYNEQFF. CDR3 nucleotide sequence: TGTGCCAGCAGTTACTCTTATGCTAGCTCCTACAATGAGCAGTTCTTC.

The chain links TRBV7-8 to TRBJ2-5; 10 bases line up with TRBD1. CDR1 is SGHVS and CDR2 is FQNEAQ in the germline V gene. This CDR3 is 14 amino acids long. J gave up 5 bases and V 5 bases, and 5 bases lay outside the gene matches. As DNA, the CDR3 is TGTGCCAGCAGCCAGACAGGGGGCAGTGAGACCCAGTACTTC. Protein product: CASSQTGGSETQYF.

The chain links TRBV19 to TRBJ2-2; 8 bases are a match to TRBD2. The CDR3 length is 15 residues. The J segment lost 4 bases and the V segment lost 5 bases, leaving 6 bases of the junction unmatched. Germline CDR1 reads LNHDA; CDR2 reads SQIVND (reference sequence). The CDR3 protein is CASSAGTRSTGELFF. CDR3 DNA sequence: TGTGCCAGTAGTGCCGGGACTAGGAGCACCGGGGAGCTGTTTTTT.

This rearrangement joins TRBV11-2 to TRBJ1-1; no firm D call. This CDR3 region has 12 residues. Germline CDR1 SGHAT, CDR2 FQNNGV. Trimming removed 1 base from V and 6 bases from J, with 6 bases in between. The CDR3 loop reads CASSLVVSEAFF. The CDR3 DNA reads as TGTGCCAGCAGCTTAGTTGTGTCTGAAGCTTTCTTT.

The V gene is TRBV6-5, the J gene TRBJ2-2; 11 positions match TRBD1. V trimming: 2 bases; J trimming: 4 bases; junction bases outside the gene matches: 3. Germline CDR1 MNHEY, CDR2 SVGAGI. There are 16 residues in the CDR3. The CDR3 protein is CASSYKGQGGTGELFF. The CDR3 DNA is TGTGCCAGCAGTTACAAGGGACAGGGGGGCACCGGGGAGCTGTTTTTT.

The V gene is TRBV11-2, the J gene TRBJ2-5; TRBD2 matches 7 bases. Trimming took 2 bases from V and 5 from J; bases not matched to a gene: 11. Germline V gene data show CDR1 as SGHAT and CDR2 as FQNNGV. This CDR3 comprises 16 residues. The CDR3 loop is CASSLRASGRTETQYF. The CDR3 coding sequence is TGTGCCAGCAGCTTAAGGGCTAGCGGCAGGACGGAGACCCAGTACTTC.

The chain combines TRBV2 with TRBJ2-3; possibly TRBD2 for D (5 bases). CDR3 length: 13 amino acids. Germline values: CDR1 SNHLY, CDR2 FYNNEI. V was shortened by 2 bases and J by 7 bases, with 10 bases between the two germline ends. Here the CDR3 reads CASSERRFNTQYF. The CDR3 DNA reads TGTGCCAGCAGTGAAAGGAGGTTCAATACGCAGTATTTT.

The CDR3 DNA sequence: TGTGCCAGCAGTCCCAGGGGGCCGGTGAGTGACTCACCCCTCCACTTT. Translating it yields CASSPRGPVSDSPLHF. The chain uses TRBV2 and TRBJ1-6; 8 bases agree with TRBD1. CDR3 length equals 16 residues. CDR1 is SNHLY, CDR2 FYNNEI, per germline. The junction had 13 bases not matched to a gene; V was cut back by 5 bases and J by 10 bases.

Written as DNA, the CDR3 is TGCGCCAGCAGCCTACGGACTAGCGGGGGGATTACAGATACGCAGTATTTT. It translates to CASSLRTSGGITDTQYF. V gene TRBV4-3 combines with J gene TRBJ2-3, with 14 bases matching TRBD2. The CDR3 has 17 residues. V trimming: 4 bases; J trimming: 3 bases; junction bases outside the gene matches: 6. Germline V lookup: CDR1 LGHNA, CDR2 YSLEER.

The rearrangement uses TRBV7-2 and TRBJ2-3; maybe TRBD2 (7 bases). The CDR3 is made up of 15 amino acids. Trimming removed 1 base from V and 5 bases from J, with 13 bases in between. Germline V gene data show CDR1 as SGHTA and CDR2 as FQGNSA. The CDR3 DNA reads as TGTGCCAGCAGCTTAGGGGGGGGGCCGGGAGATACGCAGTATTTT. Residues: CASSLGGGPGDTQYF.

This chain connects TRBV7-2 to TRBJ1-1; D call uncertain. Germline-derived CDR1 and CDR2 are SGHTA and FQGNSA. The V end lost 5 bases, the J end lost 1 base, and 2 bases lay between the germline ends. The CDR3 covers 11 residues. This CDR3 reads CASSENTEAFF. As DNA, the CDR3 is TGTGCCAGCAGCGAGAACACTGAAGCTTTCTTT.

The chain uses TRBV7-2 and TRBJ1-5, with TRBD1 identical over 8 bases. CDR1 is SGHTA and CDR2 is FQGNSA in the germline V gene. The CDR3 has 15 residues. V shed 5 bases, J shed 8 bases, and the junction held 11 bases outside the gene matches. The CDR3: CASSQRGQGAEPQHF. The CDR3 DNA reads TGTGCCAGCAGCCAGCGGGGTCAGGGGGCAGAGCCCCAGCATTTT.

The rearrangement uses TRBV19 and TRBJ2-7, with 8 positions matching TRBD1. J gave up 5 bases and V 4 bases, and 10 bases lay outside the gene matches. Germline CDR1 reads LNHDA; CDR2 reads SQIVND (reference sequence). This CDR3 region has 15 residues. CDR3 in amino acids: CASSTPDRGVHEQYF. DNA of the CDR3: TGTGCCAGTAGTACCCCAGACAGGGGAGTTCACGAGCAGTACTTC.

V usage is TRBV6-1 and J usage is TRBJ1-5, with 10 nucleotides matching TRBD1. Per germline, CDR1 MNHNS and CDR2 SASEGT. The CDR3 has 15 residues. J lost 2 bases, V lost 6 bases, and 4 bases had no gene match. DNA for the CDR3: TGTGCCAGCAGCGCAGGGACAGGGGGCAATCAGCCCCAGCATTTT. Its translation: CASSAGTGGNQPQHF.

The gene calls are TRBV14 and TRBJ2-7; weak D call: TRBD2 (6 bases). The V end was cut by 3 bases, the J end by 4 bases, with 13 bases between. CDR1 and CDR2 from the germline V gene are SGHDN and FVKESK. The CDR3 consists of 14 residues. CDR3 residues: CASSQFGGVYEQYF. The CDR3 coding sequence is TGTGCCAGCAGCCAGTTCGGAGGGGTTTACGAGCAGTACTTC.

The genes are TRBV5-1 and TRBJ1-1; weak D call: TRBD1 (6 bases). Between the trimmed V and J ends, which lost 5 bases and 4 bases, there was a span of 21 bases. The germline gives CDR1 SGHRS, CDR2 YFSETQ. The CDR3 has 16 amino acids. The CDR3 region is CASRGGGGIVGTEAFF. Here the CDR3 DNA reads TGCGCCAGCAGGGGCGGGGGCGGCATTGTAGGCACTGAAGCTTTCTTT.

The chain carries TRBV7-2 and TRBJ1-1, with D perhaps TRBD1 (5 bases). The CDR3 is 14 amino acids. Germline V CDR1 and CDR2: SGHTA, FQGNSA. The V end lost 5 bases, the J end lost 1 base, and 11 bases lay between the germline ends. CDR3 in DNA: TGTGCCAGCAGCCTCTCAAGGGGGAACACTGAAGCTTTCTTT. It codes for CASSLSRGNTEAFF.

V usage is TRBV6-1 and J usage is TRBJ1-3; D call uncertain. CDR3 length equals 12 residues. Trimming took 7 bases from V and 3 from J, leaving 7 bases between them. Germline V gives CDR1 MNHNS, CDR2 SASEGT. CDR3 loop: CASNRVGNTIYF. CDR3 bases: TGTGCCAGCAACAGAGTTGGAAACACCATATATTTT.

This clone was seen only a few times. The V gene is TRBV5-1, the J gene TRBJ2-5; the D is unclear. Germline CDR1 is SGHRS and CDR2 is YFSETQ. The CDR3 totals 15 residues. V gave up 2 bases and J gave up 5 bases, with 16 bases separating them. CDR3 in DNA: TGCGCCAGCAGCTTTGTGAACACTCCTGAGGAGACCCAGTACTTC. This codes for CASSFVNTPEETQYF.

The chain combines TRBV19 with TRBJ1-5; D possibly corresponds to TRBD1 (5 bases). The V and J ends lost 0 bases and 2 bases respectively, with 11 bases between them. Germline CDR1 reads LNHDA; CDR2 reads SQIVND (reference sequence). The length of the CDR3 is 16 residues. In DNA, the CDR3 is TGTGCCAGTAGTATAGATCATGGGGGTCGCAATCAGCCCCAGCATTTT. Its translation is CASSIDHGGRNQPQHF.

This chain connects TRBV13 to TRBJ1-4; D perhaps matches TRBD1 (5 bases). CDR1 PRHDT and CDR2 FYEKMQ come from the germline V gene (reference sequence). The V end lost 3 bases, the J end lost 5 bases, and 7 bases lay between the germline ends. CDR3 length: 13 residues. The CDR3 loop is CASSFWGNEKLFF. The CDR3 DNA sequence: TGTGCCAGCAGCTTTTGGGGGAATGAAAAACTGTTTTTT.

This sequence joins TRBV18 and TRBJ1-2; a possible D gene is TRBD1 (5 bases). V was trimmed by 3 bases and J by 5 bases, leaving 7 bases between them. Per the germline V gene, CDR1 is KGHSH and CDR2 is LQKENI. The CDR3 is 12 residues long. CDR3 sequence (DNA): TGTGCCAGCTCACCGGACACGTATGGCTACACCTTC. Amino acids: CASSPDTYGYTF.

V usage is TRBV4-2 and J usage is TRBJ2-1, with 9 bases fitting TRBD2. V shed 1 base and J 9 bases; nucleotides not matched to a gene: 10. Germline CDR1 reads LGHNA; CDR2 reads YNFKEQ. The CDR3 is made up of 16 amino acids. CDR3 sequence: CASSQVRSGSSGEQFF. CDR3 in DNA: TGTGCCAGCAGCCAAGTCCGTAGCGGGAGTTCCGGTGAGCAGTTCTTC.

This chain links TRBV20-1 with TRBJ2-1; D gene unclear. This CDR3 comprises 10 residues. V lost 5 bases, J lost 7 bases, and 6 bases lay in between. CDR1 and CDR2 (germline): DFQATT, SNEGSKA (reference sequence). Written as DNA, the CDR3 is TGCAGTGCTTTCGAGAATGAGCAGTTCTTC. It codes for CSAFENEQFF.

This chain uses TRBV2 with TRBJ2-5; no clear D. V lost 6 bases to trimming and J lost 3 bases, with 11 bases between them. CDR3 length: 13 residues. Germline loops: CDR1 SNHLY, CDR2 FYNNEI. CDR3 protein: CASRLLFEETQYF. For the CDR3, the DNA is TGTGCCAGCAGGTTACTCTTTGAAGAGACCCAGTACTTC. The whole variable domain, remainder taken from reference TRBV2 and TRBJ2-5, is EPEVTQTPSHQVTQMGQEVILRCVPISNHLYFYWYRQILGQKVEFLVSFYNNEISEKSEIFDDQFSVERPDGSNFTLKIRSTKLEDSAMYFCASRLLFEETQYFGPGTRLLVL.

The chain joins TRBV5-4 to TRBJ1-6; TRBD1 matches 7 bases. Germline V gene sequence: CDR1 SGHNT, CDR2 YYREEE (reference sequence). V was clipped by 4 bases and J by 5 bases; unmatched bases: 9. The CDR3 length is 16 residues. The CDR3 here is CASSPQTGTDNSPLHF. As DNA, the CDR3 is TGTGCCAGCAGCCCGCAAACCGGGACAGATAATTCACCCCTCCACTTT. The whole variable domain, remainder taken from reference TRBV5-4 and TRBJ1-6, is ETGVTQSPTHLIKTRGQQVTLRCSSQSGHNTVSWYQQALGQGPQFIFQYYREEENGRGNFPPRFSGLQFPNYSSELNVNALELDDSALYLCASSPQTGTDNSPLHFGNGTRLTVT.

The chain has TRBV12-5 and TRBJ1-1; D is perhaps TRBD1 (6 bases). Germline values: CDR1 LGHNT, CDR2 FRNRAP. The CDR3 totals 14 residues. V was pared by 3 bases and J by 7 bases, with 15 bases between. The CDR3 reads CASGFFPGHSEAFF. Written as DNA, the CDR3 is TGTGCTAGTGGTTTCTTCCCGGGACATAGTGAAGCTTTCTTT.